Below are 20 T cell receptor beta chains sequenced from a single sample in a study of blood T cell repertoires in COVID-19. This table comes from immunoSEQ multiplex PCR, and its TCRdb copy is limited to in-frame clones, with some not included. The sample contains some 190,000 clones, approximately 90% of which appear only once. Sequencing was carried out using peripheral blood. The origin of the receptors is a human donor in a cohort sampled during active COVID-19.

This CDR3 is CASGRTGTGEAFF. The CDR3 nucleotides are TGTGCCAGCGGAAGAACTGGGACAGGTGAAGCTTTCTTT. The genes are TRBV9 and TRBJ1-1, with 8 positions matching TRBD1. Germline V CDR1 and CDR2: SGDLS, YYNGEE. V lost 7 bases, J lost 7 bases, and 9 bases stayed unmatched. The CDR3 extends over 13 amino acids.

The CDR3 DNA follows: TGTGCCAGCACCGAACAGGCCCTTACGGGCTACGAGCAGTACTTC. This gives the protein CASTEQALTGYEQYF. The V gene is TRBV21-1, the J gene TRBJ2-7; TRBD1 is taken as the D call from the table, unchecked against the DNA. TRBV21-1 is reported as a pseudogene. The CDR3 runs to 15 residues.

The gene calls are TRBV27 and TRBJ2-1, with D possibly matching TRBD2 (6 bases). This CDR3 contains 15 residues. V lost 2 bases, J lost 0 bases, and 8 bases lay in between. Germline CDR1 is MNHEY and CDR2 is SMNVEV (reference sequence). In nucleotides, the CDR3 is TGTGCCAGCAGTTTAGCGGGGAGCTCCTACAATGAGCAGTTCTTC. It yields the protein CASSLAGSSYNEQFF.

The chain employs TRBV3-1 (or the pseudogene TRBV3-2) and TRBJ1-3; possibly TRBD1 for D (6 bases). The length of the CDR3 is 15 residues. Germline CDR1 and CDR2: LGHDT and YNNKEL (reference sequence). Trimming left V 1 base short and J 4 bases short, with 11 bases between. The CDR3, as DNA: TGTGCCAGCAGCCAAGTTTCTGGGGGCGGAAACACCATATATTTT. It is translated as CASSQVSGGGNTIYF.

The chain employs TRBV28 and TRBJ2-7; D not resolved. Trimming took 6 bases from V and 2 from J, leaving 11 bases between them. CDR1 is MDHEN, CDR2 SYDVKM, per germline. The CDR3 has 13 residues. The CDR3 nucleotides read TGTGCCAGCAGCATTCCGTGGCCCTACGAGCAGTACTTC. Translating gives CASSIPWPYEQYF.

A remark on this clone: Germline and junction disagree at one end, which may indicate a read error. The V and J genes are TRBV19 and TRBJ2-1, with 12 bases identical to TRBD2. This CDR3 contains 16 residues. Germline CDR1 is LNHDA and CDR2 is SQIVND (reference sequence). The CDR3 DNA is TGTGCCAGCACTCTAACGACTAGCGGGAGCGAGAATGAACAGTTCTTC. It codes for CASTLTTSGSENEQFF.

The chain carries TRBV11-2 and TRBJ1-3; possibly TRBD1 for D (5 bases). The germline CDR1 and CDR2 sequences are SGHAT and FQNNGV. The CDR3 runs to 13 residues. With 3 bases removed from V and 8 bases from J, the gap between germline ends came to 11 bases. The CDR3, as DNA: TGTGCCAGCAGCTTTCCGGGACTCGACACCATATATTTT. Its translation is CASSFPGLDTIYF.

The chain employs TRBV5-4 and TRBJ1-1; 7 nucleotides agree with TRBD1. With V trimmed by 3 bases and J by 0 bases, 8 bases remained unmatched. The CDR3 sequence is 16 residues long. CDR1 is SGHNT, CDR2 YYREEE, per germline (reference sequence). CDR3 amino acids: CASSSQGTYMNTEAFF. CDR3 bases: TGTGCCAGCAGCTCACAGGGGACTTACATGAACACTGAAGCTTTCTTT.

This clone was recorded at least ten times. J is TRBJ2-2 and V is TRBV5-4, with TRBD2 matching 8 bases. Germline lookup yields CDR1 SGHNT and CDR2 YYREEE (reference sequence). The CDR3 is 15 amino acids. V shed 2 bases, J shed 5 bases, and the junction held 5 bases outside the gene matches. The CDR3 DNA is TGTGCCAGCAGCTTAAGCGGGAGTGCGACCGGGGAGCTGTTTTTT. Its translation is CASSLSGSATGELFF.

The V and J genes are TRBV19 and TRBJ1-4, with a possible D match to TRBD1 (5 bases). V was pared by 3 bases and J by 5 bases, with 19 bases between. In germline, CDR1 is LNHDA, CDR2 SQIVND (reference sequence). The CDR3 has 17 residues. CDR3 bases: TGTGCCAGTAGTATGATTACCGGGGGAAAGGGGAATGAAAAACTGTTTTTT. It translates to CASSMITGGKGNEKLFF.

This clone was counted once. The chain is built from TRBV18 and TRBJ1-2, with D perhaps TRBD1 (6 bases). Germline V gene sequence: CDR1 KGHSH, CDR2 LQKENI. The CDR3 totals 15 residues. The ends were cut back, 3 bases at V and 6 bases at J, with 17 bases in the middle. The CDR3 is CASSPMTGGLDGYTF. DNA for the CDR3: TGTGCCAGCTCACCTATGACAGGAGGCCTCGATGGCTACACCTTC. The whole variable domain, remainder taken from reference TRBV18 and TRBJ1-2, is NAGVMQNPRHLVRRRGQEARLRCSPMKGHSHVYWYRQLPEEGLKFMVYLQKENIIDESGMPKERFSAEFPKEGPSILRIQQVVRGDSAAYFCASSPMTGGLDGYTFGSGTRLTVV.

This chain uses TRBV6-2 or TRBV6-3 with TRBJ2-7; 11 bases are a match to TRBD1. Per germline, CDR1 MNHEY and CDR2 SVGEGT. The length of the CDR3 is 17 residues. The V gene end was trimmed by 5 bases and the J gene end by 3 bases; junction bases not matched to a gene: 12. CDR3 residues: CASSGTGGVAPYYEQYF. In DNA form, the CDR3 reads TGTGCCAGCAGTGGGACAGGGGGTGTGGCGCCCTACTACGAGCAGTACTTC.

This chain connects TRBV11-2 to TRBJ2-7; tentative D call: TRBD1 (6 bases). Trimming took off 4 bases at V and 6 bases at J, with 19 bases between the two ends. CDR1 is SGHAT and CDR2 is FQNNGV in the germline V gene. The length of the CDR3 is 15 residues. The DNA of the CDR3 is TGTGCCAGCAGCTGGCCCCCAGGGGCTCTGGGCGAGCAGTACTTC. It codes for CASSWPPGALGEQYF.

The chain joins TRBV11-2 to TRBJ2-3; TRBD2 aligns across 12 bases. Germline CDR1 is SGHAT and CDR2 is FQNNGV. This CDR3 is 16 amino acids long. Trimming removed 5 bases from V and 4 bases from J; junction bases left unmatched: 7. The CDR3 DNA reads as TGTGCCAGCAGCCCCCTAGCGGGAGGGCCGGCAGATACGCAGTATTTT. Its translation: CASSPLAGGPADTQYF.

CDR3 DNA sequence: TGTGCCAGCTTCGAGGCAGCGGCCCCCTTCCAAGAGACCCAGTACTTC. Encoded protein: CASFEAAAPFQETQYF. The genes are TRBV5-8 and TRBJ2-5; TRBD2 might be the D (5 bases). This CDR3 contains 16 residues. From germline, CDR1 is SGHTS and CDR2 YDEGEE. The V gene lost 7 bases and the J gene lost 1 base, with 20 bases spanning the gap.

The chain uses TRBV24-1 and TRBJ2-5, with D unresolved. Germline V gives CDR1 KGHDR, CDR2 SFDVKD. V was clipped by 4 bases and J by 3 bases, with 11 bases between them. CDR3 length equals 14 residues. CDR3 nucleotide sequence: TGTGCCACCAGTGACAATCCTCCAGAAGAGACCCAGTACTTC. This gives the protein CATSDNPPEETQYF.

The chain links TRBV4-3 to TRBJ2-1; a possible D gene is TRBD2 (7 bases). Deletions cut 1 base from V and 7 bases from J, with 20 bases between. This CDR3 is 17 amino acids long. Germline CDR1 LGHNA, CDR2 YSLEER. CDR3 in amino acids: CASSQAGAGVEGNEQFF. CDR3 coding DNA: TGCGCCAGCAGCCAAGCGGGGGCGGGAGTGGAAGGGAATGAGCAGTTCTTC.

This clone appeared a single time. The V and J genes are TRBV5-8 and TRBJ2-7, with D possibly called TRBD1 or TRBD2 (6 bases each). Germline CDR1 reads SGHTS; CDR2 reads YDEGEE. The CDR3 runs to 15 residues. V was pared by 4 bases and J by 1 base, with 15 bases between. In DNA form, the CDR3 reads TGTGCCAGCAGCCTGGGGGGCGACAGTTCCTACGAGCAGTACTTC. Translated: CASSLGGDSSYEQYF.

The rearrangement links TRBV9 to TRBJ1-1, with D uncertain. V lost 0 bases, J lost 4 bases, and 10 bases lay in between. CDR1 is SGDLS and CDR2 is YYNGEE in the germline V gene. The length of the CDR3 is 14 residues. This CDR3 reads CASSVAGVGTEAFF. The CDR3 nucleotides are TGTGCCAGCAGCGTAGCCGGGGTTGGCACTGAAGCTTTCTTT.

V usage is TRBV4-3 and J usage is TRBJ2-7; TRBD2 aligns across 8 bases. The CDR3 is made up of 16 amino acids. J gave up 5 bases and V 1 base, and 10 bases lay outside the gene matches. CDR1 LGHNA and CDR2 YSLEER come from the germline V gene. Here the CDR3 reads CASSQVRSGGVDEQYF. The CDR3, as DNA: TGCGCCAGCAGCCAAGTTAGGAGCGGGGGCGTGGACGAGCAGTACTTC.